This T cell receptor (beta chain) was identified during a study of cytomegalovirus exposure and HLA in healthy donors. Broader study findings: A later analysis found that most CMV-associated TCR beta chains appeared HLA-restricted. 150 to 200 TCR beta chains were listed as cytomegalovirus-associated.

On this clone: No antigen is known for it.

Samples came from healthy bone marrow donors. Nominally healthy donors provided the samples, though records likely missed some immune exposures. A multiplex PCR was run with 60 Vbeta primers and 13 Jbeta primers. The repertoire was sequenced with immunoSEQ multiplex PCR; TCRdb's copy has only in-frame clones and lacks some. The table lists tens of thousands of clones, with 2.7% in the top ten. V lost 3 bases, J lost 2 bases, and 10 bases stayed unmatched. Germline lookup yields CDR1 SNHLY and CDR2 FYNNEI. The CDR3 is made up of 19 amino acids. Material for sequencing was PBMCs. The sequence was collected from a man in his forties in good health and CMV-seronegative. V is TRBV2 and J is TRBJ2-3; TRBD2 matches 14 bases. CDR3 protein: CASSDSGTSGGSPTDTQYF. The CDR3 nucleotides are TGTGCCAGCAGTGATTCGGGGACTAGCGGGGGTAGCCCCACAGATACGCAGTATTTT.